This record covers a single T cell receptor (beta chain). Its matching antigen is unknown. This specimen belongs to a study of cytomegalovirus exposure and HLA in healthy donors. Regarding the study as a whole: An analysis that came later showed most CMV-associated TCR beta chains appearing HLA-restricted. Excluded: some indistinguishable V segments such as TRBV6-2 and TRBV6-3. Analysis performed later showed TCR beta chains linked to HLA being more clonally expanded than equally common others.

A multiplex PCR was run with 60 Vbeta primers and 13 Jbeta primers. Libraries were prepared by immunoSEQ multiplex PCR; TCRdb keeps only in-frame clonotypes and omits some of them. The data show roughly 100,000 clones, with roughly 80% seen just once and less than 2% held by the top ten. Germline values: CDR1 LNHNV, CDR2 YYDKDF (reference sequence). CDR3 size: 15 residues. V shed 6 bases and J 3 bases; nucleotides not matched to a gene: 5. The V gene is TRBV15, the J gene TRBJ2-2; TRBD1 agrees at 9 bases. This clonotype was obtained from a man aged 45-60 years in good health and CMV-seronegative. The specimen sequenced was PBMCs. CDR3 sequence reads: CATRRDREDTGELFF. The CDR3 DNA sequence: TGTGCCACCAGGAGGGACAGGGAGGACACCGGGGAGCTGTTTTTT.